These 11 T cell receptor beta chains originate from one sample sequenced in a study of the immune and genomic landscape of osteosarcoma. TCRdb keeps only in-frame clones here, not all; method: immunoSEQ multiplex PCR. The sample yields thousands of clones, approximately 64% seen once. Osteosarcoma specimens were post-treatment primary, local recurrence and metastasis tumors from poor-prognosis patients. Sequencing was done on a sample of osteosarcoma tumor tissue from the lung. These receptors all stem from a human donor with osteosarcoma.

In this sample, this clone turned up a few times. This sequence joins TRBV2 and TRBJ1-5; D is perhaps TRBD1 (5 bases). With 4 bases removed from V and 4 bases from J, the gap between germline ends came to 11 bases. CDR1 is SNHLY and CDR2 is FYNNEI in the germline V gene. The CDR3 has 14 amino acids. The CDR3 DNA reads as TGTGCCAGCAGTGTCCAGGGCAATAATCAGCCCCAGCATTTT. This gives the protein CASSVQGNNQPQHF.

V and J are TRBV19 and TRBJ2-7; a weak D match, TRBD1 (7 bases). The V end was cut by 3 bases, the J end by 1 base, with 13 bases between. From germline, CDR1 is LNHDA and CDR2 SQIVND (reference sequence). CDR3 length equals 15 residues. DNA for the CDR3: TGTGCCAGTAGTATTGGACTACAGGGGTCCTACGAGCAGTACTTC. This sequence encodes CASSIGLQGSYEQYF.

V gene TRBV5-8 combines with J gene TRBJ1-4; D unresolved. The V end was cut by 2 bases, the J end by 2 bases, with 13 bases between. This CDR3 spans 16 amino acids. CDR1 and CDR2 from the germline V gene are SGHTS and YDEGEE. The CDR3 loop is CASSFPGGETNEKLFF. CDR3 coding DNA: TGTGCCAGCAGCTTCCCGGGCGGGGAGACTAATGAAAAACTGTTTTTT.

The chain couples TRBV4-3 to TRBJ1-2; D is unresolved. The CDR3 totals 16 residues. V lost 4 bases and J lost 4, with 19 bases in between. The V gene's germline CDR1 is LGHNA and CDR2 YSLEER. CDR3 residues: CASSPERVSSLYGYTF. The CDR3, as DNA: TGCGCCAGCAGCCCTGAAAGGGTCTCCAGTCTCTATGGCTACACCTTC.

The chain couples TRBV11-3 to TRBJ2-1, with 8 bases fitting TRBD1. The CDR3 is 15 amino acids. The V gene end was trimmed by 4 bases and the J gene end by 4 bases; junction bases not matched to a gene: 6. Germline values: CDR1 SGHNT, CDR2 YENEEA. In nucleotides, the CDR3 is TGTGCCAGCAGCTCAGGGGGCCGGACATACAATGAGCAGTTCTTC. Translating it yields CASSSGGRTYNEQFF.

V usage is TRBV7-9 and J usage is TRBJ2-5, with 7 bases that match TRBD1. CDR1 and CDR2 (germline): SEHNR, FQNEAQ (reference sequence). The CDR3 runs 15 residues. V lost 0 bases and J lost 0; bases outside the gene matches: 1. The CDR3 here is CASSLATGYQETQYF. Here the CDR3 DNA reads TGTGCCAGCAGCTTAGCGACAGGGTACCAAGAGACCCAGTACTTC.

This clone was counted between two and nine times. The chain joins TRBV11-2 to TRBJ1-2; the D gene is possibly TRBD1 (5 bases). Germline V gene data show CDR1 as SGHAT and CDR2 as FQNNGV. With 1 base removed from V and 8 bases from J, the gap between germline ends came to 11 bases. The CDR3 has 13 residues. The CDR3 nucleotides read TGTGCCAGCAGCTTAGGGACCGGGGACGGCTACACCTTC. It is translated as CASSLGTGDGYTF.

The chain is built from TRBV27 and TRBJ1-1; D not resolved. There are 15 residues in the CDR3. The ends were cut back, 0 bases at V and 2 bases at J, with 10 bases in the middle. Looked up from germline, CDR1 is MNHEY and CDR2 is SMNVEV (reference sequence). CDR3 in amino acids: CASSLSSTGNTEAFF. The DNA of the CDR3 is TGTGCCAGCAGTTTATCGAGCACGGGAAACACTGAAGCTTTCTTT.

The chain's CDR3 is CASMDSGGQETQYF. As DNA, the CDR3 is TGTGCCAGCATGGATAGCGGGGGGCAAGAGACCCAGTACTTC. The rearrangement joins TRBV11-1 to TRBJ2-5, with TRBD2 identical over 10 bases. Unmatched junction bases numbered 4, after V lost 7 bases and J lost 2 bases. The CDR3 length is 14 residues. CDR1 SGHAT and CDR2 FQDESV come from the germline V gene (reference sequence).

This clone was seen only a few times. This chain links TRBV5-7 with TRBJ1-6, with no clear D. TRBV5-7 is assigned to the ORF class and has an uncertain function. The CDR3 runs 15 residues. Trimming left V 4 bases short and J 5 bases short, with 13 bases between. In DNA form, the CDR3 reads TGTGCCAGCAGCGTCGCAAGGGCCAATAATTCACCCCTCCACTTT. This sequence encodes CASSVARANNSPLHF.

The chain combines TRBV4-3 with TRBJ2-1, with 7 bases identical to TRBD2. Germline CDR1 LGHNA, CDR2 YSLEER. The CDR3 spans 16 residues. With V trimmed by 0 bases and J by 8 bases, 10 bases remained unmatched. The CDR3 nucleotides read TGCGCCAGCAGCCAAGATATCAGCGGGGTTTATGATGAGCAGTTCTTC. Residues: CASSQDISGVYDEQFF.